What follows is one T cell receptor beta chain and its context. Its specificity is unknown. A read error may account for a junction end that differs from germline. This record belongs to a study of prognosis after radiotherapy for stage I lung cancer. Overall study: Individuals with stage I non-small cell lung cancer joined the cohort between early 2018 and January 2019.

Whole-study results and caveats: There were reportedly differences in TRBV and TRBJ gene usage between patients with and without metastases. Tumor-specific status of the expanded TCR clones was not determined in the analysis.

Genomic DNA provided the template from which TCR beta CDR3 was amplified by two-round multiplex PCR. TRBV and TRBJ genes each had their own specific primers in first-round PCR. TCRdb re-derived calls from the multiplex PCR reads in MiXCR, one entry per CDR3 protein. The sample lists around 15,000 distinct CDR3 sequences; about half were seen once. The germline CDR1 and CDR2 sequences are MNHEY and SMNVEV (reference sequence). This CDR3 contains 16 residues. The rearrangement joins TRBV27 to TRBJ2-2, with 8 bases aligning to TRBD2. The sequencing here drew on PBMCs, taken before or after stereotactic body radiation therapy (not recorded which). This TCR derives from a donor aged 50 or older with non-small cell lung cancer. CDR3 bases: TGTGCCAACAGTTCACTATCGGGAGGGCCCGCCGGGGAGCTGTTTTTT. Protein sequence: CANSSLSGGPAGELFF.